This T cell receptor (beta chain) originates from a study of CD8 T cells in ankylosing spondylitis. Points from the study as a whole: What appeared characteristic of ankylosing spondylitis blood was a TCR beta motif of fewer than ten highly homologous variants. Reportedly, disease-linked clones are significantly enriched in ankylosing spondylitis patients' matched synovial fluid. Disease-linked clones were found to be CD8+ and relatively rare in peripheral blood. Reports of some motif variants in reactive arthritis synovial fluid and blood predate this one.

TCRdb ran MiXCR on the 5' RACE reads and lists one entry per CDR3 protein. Of around 130,000 distinct CDR3 sequences in the sample, roughly 7.3% were seen once. This clonotype was counted at least ten times. The antigen is unknown. CDR1 is SGHAT and CDR2 is FQNNGV in the germline V gene. The length of the CDR3 is 15 residues. With 6 bases removed from V and 1 base from J, the gap between germline ends came to 13 bases. This TCR was sampled from a male donor with ankylosing spondylitis or in good health (not recorded which). The sequenced sample consisted of blood, either unsorted or a sorted T cell fraction (not recorded which). The rearrangement uses TRBV11-2 and TRBJ2-4; possible D gene TRBD1, 6 bases. CDR3 DNA sequence: TGTGCCAGCAGGGGGGCCGTGGTTGCCAAAAACATTCAGTACTTC. Its translation is CASRGAVVAKNIQYF.